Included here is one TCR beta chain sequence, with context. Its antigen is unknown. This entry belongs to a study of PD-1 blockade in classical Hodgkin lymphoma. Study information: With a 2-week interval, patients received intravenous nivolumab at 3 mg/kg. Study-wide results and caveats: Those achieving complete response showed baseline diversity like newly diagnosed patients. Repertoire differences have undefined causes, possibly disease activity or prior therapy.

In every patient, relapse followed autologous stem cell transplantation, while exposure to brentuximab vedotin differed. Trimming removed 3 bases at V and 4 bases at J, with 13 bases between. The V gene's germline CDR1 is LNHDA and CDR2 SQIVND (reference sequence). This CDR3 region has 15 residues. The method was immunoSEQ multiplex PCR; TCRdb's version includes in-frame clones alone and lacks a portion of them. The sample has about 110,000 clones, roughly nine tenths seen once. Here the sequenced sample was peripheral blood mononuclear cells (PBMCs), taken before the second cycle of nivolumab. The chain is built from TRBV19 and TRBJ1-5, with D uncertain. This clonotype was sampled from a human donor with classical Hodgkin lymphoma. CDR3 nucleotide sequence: TGTGCCAGTAGTATTAGAGACCGCTCGAATCAGCCCCAGCATTTT. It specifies CASSIRDRSNQPQHF.